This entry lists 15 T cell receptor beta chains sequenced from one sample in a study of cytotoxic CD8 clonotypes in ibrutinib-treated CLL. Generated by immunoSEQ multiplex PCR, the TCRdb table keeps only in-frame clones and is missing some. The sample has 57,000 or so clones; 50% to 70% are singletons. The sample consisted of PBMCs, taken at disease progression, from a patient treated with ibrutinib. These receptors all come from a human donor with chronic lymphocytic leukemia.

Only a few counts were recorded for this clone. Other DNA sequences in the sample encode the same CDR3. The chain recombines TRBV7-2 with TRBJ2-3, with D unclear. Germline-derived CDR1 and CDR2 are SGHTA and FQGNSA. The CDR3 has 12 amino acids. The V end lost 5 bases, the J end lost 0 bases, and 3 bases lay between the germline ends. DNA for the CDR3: TGTGCCAGCAGCAGAAGCACAGATACGCAGTATTTT. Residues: CASSRSTDTQYF. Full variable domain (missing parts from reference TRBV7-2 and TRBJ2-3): GAGVSQSPSNKVTEKGKDVELRCDPISGHTALYWYRQSLGQGLEFLIYFQGNSAPDKSGLPSDRFSAERTGGSVSTLTIQRTQQEDSAVYLCASSRSTDTQYFGPGTRLTVL.

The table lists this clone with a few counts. DNA for the CDR3: TGTGCCAGCAGTTCGCCCGGGGGCGGGCAGTACTTC. Translation gives CASSSPGGGQYF. The chain joins TRBV28 to TRBJ2-7; D may correspond to TRBD1 or TRBD2 (6 bases each). Trimming left V 4 bases short and J 9 bases short, with 13 bases between. The length of the CDR3 is 12 residues. CDR1 and CDR2 (germline): MDHEN, SYDVKM.

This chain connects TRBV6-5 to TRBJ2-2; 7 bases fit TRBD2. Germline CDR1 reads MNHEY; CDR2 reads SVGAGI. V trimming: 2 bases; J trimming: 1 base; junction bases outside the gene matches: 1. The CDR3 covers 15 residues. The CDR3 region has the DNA TGTGCCAGCAGTTACGCGGGGGTGAACACCGGGGAGCTGTTTTTT. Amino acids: CASSYAGVNTGELFF.

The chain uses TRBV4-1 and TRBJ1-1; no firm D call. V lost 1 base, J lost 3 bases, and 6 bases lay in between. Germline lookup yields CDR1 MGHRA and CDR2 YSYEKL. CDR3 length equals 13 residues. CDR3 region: CASSQGGYTEAFF. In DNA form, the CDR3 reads TGCGCCAGCAGCCAAGGCGGATACACTGAAGCTTTCTTT.

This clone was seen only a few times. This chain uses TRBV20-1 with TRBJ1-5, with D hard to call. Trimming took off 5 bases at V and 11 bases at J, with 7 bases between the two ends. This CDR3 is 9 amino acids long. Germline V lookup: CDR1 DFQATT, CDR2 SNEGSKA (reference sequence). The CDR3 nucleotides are TGCAGTGCTTCCCGGGCCCAGCATTTT. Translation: CSASRAQHF.

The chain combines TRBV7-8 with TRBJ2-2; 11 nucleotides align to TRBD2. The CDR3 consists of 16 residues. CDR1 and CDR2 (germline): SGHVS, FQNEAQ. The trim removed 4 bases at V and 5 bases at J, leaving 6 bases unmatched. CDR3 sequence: CASSSLRLAGTGELFF. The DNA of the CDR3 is TGTGCCAGCAGCTCCCTAAGACTAGCGGGAACCGGGGAGCTGTTTTTT.

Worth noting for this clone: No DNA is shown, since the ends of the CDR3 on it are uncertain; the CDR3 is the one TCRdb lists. The chain's CDR3 is CASSLVGQGASHV. V is TRBV28 and J is TRBJ2-7; TRBD1 is taken as the D call from the table, unchecked against the DNA. The CDR3 comprises 13 residues, both ends counted. In germline, CDR1 is MDHEN, CDR2 SYDVKM.

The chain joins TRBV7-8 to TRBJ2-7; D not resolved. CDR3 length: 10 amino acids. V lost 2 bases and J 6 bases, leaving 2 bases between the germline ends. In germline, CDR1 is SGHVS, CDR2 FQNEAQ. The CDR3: CASSLSEQYF. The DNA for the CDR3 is TGTGCCAGCAGCTTATCCGAGCAGTACTTC.

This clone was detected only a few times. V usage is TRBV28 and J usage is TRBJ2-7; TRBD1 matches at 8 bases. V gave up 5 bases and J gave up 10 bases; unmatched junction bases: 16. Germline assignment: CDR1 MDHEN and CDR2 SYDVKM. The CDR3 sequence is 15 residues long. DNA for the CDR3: TGTGCCAGCAGTCCGCCAGGGGGCGCGACCCTTTACCAGTACTTC. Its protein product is CASSPPGGATLYQYF.

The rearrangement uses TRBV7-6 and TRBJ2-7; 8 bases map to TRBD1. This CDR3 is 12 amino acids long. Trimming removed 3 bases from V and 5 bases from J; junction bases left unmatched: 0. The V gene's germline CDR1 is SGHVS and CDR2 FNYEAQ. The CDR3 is CASSLTGDEQYF. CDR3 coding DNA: TGTGCCAGCAGCTTGACAGGGGACGAGCAGTACTTC.

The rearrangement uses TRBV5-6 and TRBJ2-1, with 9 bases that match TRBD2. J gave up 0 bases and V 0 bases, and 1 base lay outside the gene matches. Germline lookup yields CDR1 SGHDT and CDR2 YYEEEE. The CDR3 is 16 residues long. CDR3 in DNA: TGTGCCAGCAGCTTGGAGCGGGGGGCCTCCTACAATGAGCAGTTCTTC. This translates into CASSLERGASYNEQFF. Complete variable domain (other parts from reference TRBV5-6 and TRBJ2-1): DAGVTQSPTHLIKTRGQQVTLRCSPKSGHDTVSWYQQALGQGPQFIFQYYEEEERQRGNFPDRFSGHQFPNYSSELNVNALLLGDSALYLCASSLERGASYNEQFFGPGTRLTVL.

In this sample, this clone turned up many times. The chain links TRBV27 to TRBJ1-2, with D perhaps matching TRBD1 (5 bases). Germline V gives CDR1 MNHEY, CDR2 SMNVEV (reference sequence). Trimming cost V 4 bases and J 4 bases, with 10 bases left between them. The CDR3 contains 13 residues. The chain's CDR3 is CASSSSRVYGYTF. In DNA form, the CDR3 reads TGTGCCAGCAGTTCGAGCAGGGTCTATGGCTACACCTTC.

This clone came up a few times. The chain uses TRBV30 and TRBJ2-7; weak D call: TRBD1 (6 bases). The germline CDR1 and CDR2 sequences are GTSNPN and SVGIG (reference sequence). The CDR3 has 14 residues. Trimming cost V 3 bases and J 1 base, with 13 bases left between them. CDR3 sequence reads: CAWSVDRVSYEQYF. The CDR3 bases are TGTGCCTGGAGCGTGGACAGAGTATCCTACGAGCAGTACTTC.

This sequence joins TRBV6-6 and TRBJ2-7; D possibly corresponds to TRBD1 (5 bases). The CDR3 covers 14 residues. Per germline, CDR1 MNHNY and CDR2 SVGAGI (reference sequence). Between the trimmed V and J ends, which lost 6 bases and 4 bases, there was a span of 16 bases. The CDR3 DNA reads TGTGCCAGCAGCCGGAGTGGGCAGGGATACGAGCAGTACTTC. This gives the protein CASSRSGQGYEQYF.

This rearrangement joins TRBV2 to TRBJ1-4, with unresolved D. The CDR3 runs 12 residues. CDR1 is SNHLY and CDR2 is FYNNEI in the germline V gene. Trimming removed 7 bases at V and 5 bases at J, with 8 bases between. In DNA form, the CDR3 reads TGTGCCAGCAACCCGGGGAATGAAAAACTGTTTTTT. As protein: CASNPGNEKLFF.